The rows below give T cell receptor beta chains drawn from one sample of a study of cytomegalovirus exposure and HLA in healthy donors. Clones were sequenced by immunoSEQ multiplex PCR, and TCRdb holds only the in-frame ones, with some missing. The sample has some 150,000 clones; approximately 71% are singletons. The sequencing input was PBMCs. All receptors derive from a man aged 40-49 years in good health and CMV-seronegative. Both conserved end residues are part of each CDR3. D genes are given only for firm matches. A row's size may be missing; if present it is once, few, many or a size class.

size,J,D,V,length,DNA,CDR3
-,TRBJ2-1,TRBD2,TRBV5-1,14,TGCGCCAGCAGCCCGGCGGGGGTATACAATGAGCAGTTCTTC,CASSPAGVYNEQFF
-,TRBJ1-2,TRBD1,TRBV10-3,17,TGTGCCATCAGTGAAGTACAGGGGAGTCTCCCTAACTATGGCTACACCTTC,CAISEVQGSLPNYGYTF
-,TRBJ1-5,-,TRBV11-1,13,TGTGCCAGCAGCTACAACTTTGAGGGGGCCCAGCATTTT,CASSYNFEGAQHF
-,TRBJ2-3,-,TRBV4-3,18,TGCGCCAGCAGCCAAGAATCTGCAGGGAGGAGTGGAACAGATACGCAGTATTTT,CASSQESAGRSGTDTQYF
-,TRBJ2-4,TRBD1,TRBV5-1,18,TGCGCCAGCAGCCAGAAGACAGGGGGCGAGGGGGCCAAAAACATTCAGTACTTC,CASSQKTGGEGAKNIQYF
-,TRBJ2-1,-,TRBV19,13,TGTGCCAGTAGTATACGACAGTACAATGAGCAGTTCTTC,CASSIRQYNEQFF
-,TRBJ2-7,-,TRBV4-1,15,TGCGCCAGCAGCCAAGAGACAGCTACAGGGTACGAGCAGTACTTC,CASSQETATGYEQYF
-,TRBJ2-7,TRBD2,TRBV27,13,TGTGCCAGCAGTACCTTAGCGGGGGACGAGCAGTACTTC,CASSTLAGDEQYF
-,TRBJ1-2,TRBD1,TRBV14,15,TGTGCCAGCAGCTTAAACGGGACAGTTAACTATGGCTACACCTTC,CASSLNGTVNYGYTF
-,TRBJ1-1,-,TRBV15,13,TGTGCCACCAGCCTTGACAGGAACACTGAAGCTTTCTTT,CATSLDRNTEAFF
few,TRBJ1-1,-,TRBV10-3,12,TGTGCCATCAGTGAGGGGGCTACTGAAGCTTTCTTT,CAISEGATEAFF
-,TRBJ2-5,TRBD1,TRBV7-3,15,TGTGCCAGCAGCTTGGGGGGACAGGCAGAAGAGACCCAGTACTTC,CASSLGGQAEETQYF
-,TRBJ2-7,-,TRBV5-1,14,TGCGCCAGCAGCTTGGCCTCTGGAGTCTACGAGCAGTACTTC,CASSLASGVYEQYF
-,TRBJ1-5,TRBD1,TRBV18,17,TGTGCGCACAAAACCCCTCCAGGGGGCGATGGCAATCAGCCCCAGCATTTT,CAHKTPPGGDGNQPQHF
-,TRBJ1-1,-,TRBV27,13,TGTGCCAGCAGTTTAGGGGGCTGGACTGAAGCTTTCTTT,CASSLGGWTEAFF
-,TRBJ1-2,-,TRBV7-2,12,TGTGCCAGCAGCATCCTACAGGGCGAGAGGACCTTC,CASSILQGERTF
-,TRBJ2-5,TRBD2,TRBV15,19,TGTGCCACCAGCAGCGGGACTAGCGGGGGGGCGCGGGGGGCAGAGACCCAGTACTTC,CATSSGTSGGARGAETQYF
-,TRBJ1-4,-,TRBV19,14,TGTGCCAGTAGTTTTGAGGGAGCTAATGAAAAACTGTTTTTT,CASSFEGANEKLFF
-,TRBJ1-2,-,TRBV6-5,15,TGTGCCAGCAGTTTAAGCGGACAGAGAGTCTATGGCTACACCTTC,CASSLSGQRVYGYTF
-,TRBJ2-5,-,TRBV5-4,16,TGTGCCAGCAGCTTGGGGCGGGGTAGGGTACAAGAGACCCAGTACTTC,CASSLGRGRVQETQYF
-,TRBJ2-5,TRBD1,TRBV7-9,18,TGTGCCAGCAGCCTCATCTACCTGGACAGGGGAGCACTAGAGACCCAGTACTTC,CASSLIYLDRGALETQYF
-,TRBJ2-7,-,TRBV18,12,TGTGCCAGCTCACTCCCAGAGGACGAGCAGTACTTC,CASSLPEDEQYF
-,TRBJ2-1,TRBD1,TRBV5-1,13,TGCGCCAGCAGTTCGGACAGGGGCAATGAGCAGTTCTTC,CASSSDRGNEQFF
once,TRBJ1-1,-,TRBV13,13,TGTGCCAGCAGCTTAATCGGGGTAAATGAAGCTTTCTTT,CASSLIGVNEAFF
-,TRBJ2-1,-,TRBV19,15,TGTGCCAGTAGTCCCAGGGGATCGACCTACAATGAGCAGTTCTTC,CASSPRGSTYNEQFF
-,TRBJ2-3,TRBD1,TRBV6-6,14,TGTGCCAGCACCAAGGGACAGAACACAGATACGCAGTATTTT,CASTKGQNTDTQYF
-,TRBJ2-1,TRBD1,TRBV5-1,18,TGCGCCAGCAGCATAAGACCGGGACAGGGGGCTTTAAGTGGTCCGGAGTTCTTC,CASSIRPGQGALSGPEFF
-,TRBJ1-1,TRBD1,TRBV19,16,TGTGCCAGTACTCCCACGGACAGGGGGCTGAACACTGAAGCTTTCTTT,CASTPTDRGLNTEAFF
once,TRBJ1-5,-,TRBV6-5,16,TGTGCCAGCAGTTACGCGACAGCGATGGGAGGTCAGCCCCAGCATTTT,CASSYATAMGGQPQHF
few,TRBJ2-7,TRBD1,TRBV2,15,TGTGCCAGCAAAGAACAGGGGGATGCTACCTACGAGCAGTACTTC,CASKEQGDATYEQYF
-,TRBJ2-1,TRBD1,TRBV7-3,14,TGTGCCAGCAGCCCCGGGACAGTTAACAATGAGCAGTTCTTC,CASSPGTVNNEQFF
-,TRBJ1-4,-,TRBV2,14,TGTGCCAGCAGCGAACAGGGATCTGGTGAAAAACTGTTTTTT,CASSEQGSGEKLFF
-,TRBJ1-4,TRBD1,TRBV7-9,17,TGTGCCAGCGGGAACCGGGACAGGGGGACGACTAATGAAAAACTGTTTTTT,CASGNRDRGTTNEKLFF
-,TRBJ1-6,-,TRBV5-6,15,TGTGCCAGCAGCAACGCAGGGATCAGGTACTCACCCCTCCACTTT,CASSNAGIRYSPLHF
-,TRBJ1-5,-,TRBV2,12,TGTGCCAGCGGGGGGGACAATCAGCCCCAGCATTTT,CASGGDNQPQHF
-,TRBJ2-7,TRBD1,TRBV5-1,14,TGCGCCAGCAGCGCCGGACAGGGGGTAGAAGAGCAGTACTTC,CASSAGQGVEEQYF
few,TRBJ2-1,-,TRBV15,12,TGTGCCACCAGCTCAGGGTACAATGAGCAGTTCTTC,CATSSGYNEQFF
few,TRBJ2-1,TRBD1,TRBV29-1,13,TGCAGCGTTGAGGAAGGGGGCCTCGATGAGCAGTTCTTC,CSVEEGGLDEQFF
-,TRBJ1-2,TRBD1,TRBV27,18,TGTGCCAGCAGTTTATCCCAACCAGGGACAGCCTCGCTGTATGGCTACACCTTC,CASSLSQPGTASLYGYTF
-,TRBJ1-5,-,TRBV4-2,14,TGTGCCAGCAGCCAAGGTCTGAGCAATCAGCCCCAGCATTTT,CASSQGLSNQPQHF
-,TRBJ1-2,-,TRBV19,15,TGTGCCACCCAGTCGGGGGGGGCGTCCGTCTATGGCTACACCTTC,CATQSGGASVYGYTF
-,TRBJ1-1,TRBD1,TRBV2,17,TGTGCCAGCAGGGACTTCCGGGACAGGGGGGAGTACACTGAAGCTTTCTTT,CASRDFRDRGEYTEAFF
-,TRBJ1-5,-,TRBV9,14,TGTGCCAGCAGCGTAGGGGGCAGGGCTGGCCCCCAGCATTTT,CASSVGGRAGPQHF
-,TRBJ1-4,-,TRBV14,17,TGTGCCAGCAGCCAGAGCGGGGGGCGCGGTCGGGTAGAAAAACTGTTTTTT,CASSQSGGRGRVEKLFF
-,TRBJ1-3,TRBD1,TRBV4-1,18,TGCGCCAGCAGCCAAGACCCCGGGACAGGGAGGGGGGGAAACACCATATATTTT,CASSQDPGTGRGGNTIYF
once,TRBJ1-1,TRBD1,TRBV2,15,TGTGCCAGCAGTAAACAGGGGCCCGCTAACACTGAAGCTTTCTTT,CASSKQGPANTEAFF
-,TRBJ1-5,TRBD1,TRBV6-6,14,TGTGCCAGTAGTGGGCAGGGGGCATCTCAGCCCCAGCATTTT,CASSGQGASQPQHF
once,TRBJ1-2,TRBD1,TRBV4-3,16,TGCGCCAGCAGCAAAATTTCAACAGGGGGCTCCTATGGCTACACCTTC,CASSKISTGGSYGYTF
-,TRBJ2-1,TRBD2,TRBV6-5,14,TGTGCCAGCAGTCACGGGACTACCTACAATGAGCAGTTCTTC,CASSHGTTYNEQFF
-,TRBJ1-6,-,TRBV15,16,TGTGCCACCAGCCAAGAGGTCTTCTCCTATAATTCACCCCTCCACTTT,CATSQEVFSYNSPLHF
-,TRBJ2-1,-,TRBV6-5,15,TGTGCCAGCGGCCCGGACTCCAGCTCCTACAATGAGCAGTTCTTC,CASGPDSSSYNEQFF
-,TRBJ1-3,-,TRBV7-9,16,TGTGCCAGCAGCTCCCCCTCACAGGGCTCTGGAAACACCATATATTTT,CASSSPSQGSGNTIYF
-,TRBJ2-7,-,TRBV29-1,14,TGCAGCGCTCTGGGGACTGACGGCTCCTACGAGCAGTACTTC,CSALGTDGSYEQYF
-,TRBJ1-2,-,TRBV5-6,14,TGTGCCAGCAGTGGAGCTCGACTTAACTATGGCTACACCTTC,CASSGARLNYGYTF
-,TRBJ2-7,-,TRBV20-1,11,TGCAGTGCTAGAGATCGCGGAGAGCAGTACTTC,CSARDRGEQYF
-,TRBJ1-2,TRBD1,TRBV7-9,14,TGTGCCAGCAGTTATCCCGAGACAGGGGATGGCTACACCTTC,CASSYPETGDGYTF
-,TRBJ1-2,TRBD1,TRBV19,14,TGTGCCAGTAGTATAGTTGCGGACAGGTATGGCTACACCTTC,CASSIVADRYGYTF
-,TRBJ1-2,TRBD1,TRBV5-6,15,TGTGCCAGCAGCTTCCGGGACAGAAAAAGTTATGGCTACACCTTC,CASSFRDRKSYGYTF